The subject of this entry is one T cell receptor (beta chain). This clonotype has a count of ten or more. What antigen it recognizes has not been identified. The input lacks base qualities; no much larger clone sits a single base away. This specimen comes from a study of identical twins (dated by TCRdb to 2015 to 2016). Context from the whole study: To test whether fetal clonotypes persist, this study deep-sequenced TCR alpha and beta repertoires from monozygotic twins, from unrelated adults of various ages, and from cord blood. To rule out contamination, replicate twin experiments were performed at different times with different library preparation protocols. What the study reported, not specific to this receptor: Compared with coincidental sharing between unrelated individuals, out-of-frame TCR alpha sequences shared between twins had an excess of sequences with low generation probability. In beta out-of-frame sequences, excess twin sharing was weaker, because having fewer shared sequences lowered the signal-to-noise ratio. In monozygotic twins, out-of-frame TCR alpha sharing was systematically underestimated by recombination models, although the models agreed with sharing between unrelated individuals. Fewer insertions were carried by abundant cord blood beta clonotypes; a weaker similar trend was observed in young adult naive repertoires, while no such trend was observed in memory repertoires. Because the same donors could not be followed over many years, the conclusions relied on cross-sectional statistical analysis. Zero-insertion analyses could be partly confounded by invariant T cells such as MAIT and iNKT, though diverse VJ usage argued against such confounding for most clonotypes.

Library prep was done by 5' RACE. Sequencing was carried out with an Illumina HiSeq 2000. Template switching added a universal primer binding site, and the final cDNA carried a unique molecular identifier that allowed TCR cDNA molecules to be counted accurately. First-strand cDNA for TCR alpha and beta chains was synthesized from specific primers in the conserved constant-segment region. Each cDNA library was double barcoded, with a SMART-Mk sample barcode plus Illumina barcodes, to control for contamination. Two successive PCR steps introduced TruSeq adapter sequences along with Illumina sample barcodes. The TCR alpha and beta cDNA libraries were sequenced on the Illumina HiSeq platform using custom primers. As for the original processing: MiGEC processed the raw reads to extract unique molecular identifiers, while MiXCR was used to determine the CDR3 positions. For each individual, recombination models were inferred using an EM algorithm with the repgenHMM and IGoR tools. Shared clonotype analysis was performed with the tcR package in R, normalizing sharing by the product of cloneset sizes. To study raw recombination without the effects of thymic and clonal selection, out-of-frame nonproductive sequences were analyzed. The public reads were run again by TCRdb, first through fastp at Q25 and then through MiXCR, and only productive beta chains were kept. CDR3 protein sequences are deduplicated, and each keeps its most common genes and DNA. TCRdb assigned the V and J calls; the authors' analysis was not used. Present in this sample are about 100,000 distinct CDR3 sequences, 4.5% to 6.5% of which were seen just once. The ten most abundant clones make up approximately 12% of the sample.

The germline V gene gives CDR1 as SQVTM and CDR2 as ANQGSEA. From the cysteine through the phenylalanine, the CDR3 covers 13 amino acids. Only the CDR3 part of the read is kept: 39 bases, read in frame from the first base. Trimming takes 3 bases from V and 3 bases from J, and the germline ends sit 11 bases apart. All donors were healthy Caucasians. Miltenyi CD45RO+ enrichment and human naive T-cell isolation kits were used to isolate memory (CD45RO+) and naive T cells from PBMC. The source is a woman between 45 and 60 years old in good health. The chain is encoded by TRBV29-1 joined to TRBJ1-1; a confident D gene designation cannot be given. The sequenced sample was memory T cells sorted from blood. What this sample's cell subset or site label stands for: CD45RO+ enriched T cells. The CDR3 protein sequence reads: CSVERNEDTEAFF. In nucleotides, the sequence is TGCAGCGTTGAGCGGAACGAGGACACTGAAGCTTTCTTT. The variable domain in full, with residues beyond the CDR3 obtained from the reference TRBV29-1 and TRBJ1-1 genes, is SAVISQKPSRDICQRGTSLTIQCQVDSQVTMMFWYRQQPGQSLTLIATANQGSEATYESGFVIDKFPISRPNLTFSTLTVSNMSPEDSSIYLCSVERNEDTEAFFGQGTRLTVV.